The 21 T cell receptor beta chains listed next were all sequenced from one sample in a study of T cell clones after liver transplantation. Some clones are missing from TCRdb's copy, which holds only in-frame ones; the method was immunoSEQ multiplex PCR. Here the sample spans around 35,000 clones, around 94% being singletons. This sample comprised CD8+ T cells from blood, obtained 12 months after liver transplant. These receptors all come from a human patient who received a liver transplant. Some T cells may possibly be graft donor cells.

J is TRBJ1-2 and V is TRBV19; unclear D gene. Trimming took off 5 bases at V and 0 bases at J, with 13 bases between the two ends. Looked up from germline, CDR1 is LNHDA and CDR2 is SQIVND (reference sequence). CDR3 length: 15 residues. The CDR3 region has the DNA TGTGCCAGTAGTGCGGGCATTTCCCCTAACTATGGCTACACCTTC. It is translated as CASSAGISPNYGYTF.

The chain links TRBV28 to TRBJ2-6, with 7 nucleotides matching TRBD1. This CDR3 contains 16 residues. Germline trimming cut 6 bases from V and 0 bases from J; bases unmatched to any gene: 5. Per the germline V gene, CDR1 is MDHEN and CDR2 is SYDVKM. The CDR3 DNA sequence: TGTGCCAGCAGGAAAGGGGGCCTCTCTGGGGCCAACGTCCTGACTTTC. Translation gives CASRKGGLSGANVLTF.

This chain uses TRBV28 with TRBJ1-1, with D hard to call. The V end was cut by 6 bases, the J end by 1 base, with 6 bases between. CDR3 length: 12 residues. CDR1 is MDHEN, CDR2 SYDVKM, per germline. This chain's CDR3 is CASSPENTEAFF. CDR3 sequence (DNA): TGTGCCAGCAGCCCAGAGAACACTGAAGCTTTCTTT.

This rearrangement joins TRBV4-3 to TRBJ2-1, with 10 bases matching TRBD2. After removal of 1 base from V and 9 bases from J, the junction contained 12 bases not matched to a gene. The CDR3 extends over 17 amino acids. Looked up from germline, CDR1 is LGHNA and CDR2 is YSLEER. The chain's CDR3 is CASSQGTSGRSGGEQFF. CDR3 DNA sequence: TGCGCCAGCAGCCAAGGGACTAGCGGCCGATCCGGGGGTGAGCAGTTCTTC.

The chain recombines TRBV7-9 with TRBJ1-1, with D hard to call. With 4 bases removed from V and 7 bases from J, the gap between germline ends came to 13 bases. CDR1 is SEHNR and CDR2 is FQNEAQ in the germline V gene (reference sequence). The CDR3 runs to 13 residues. The CDR3, as DNA: TGTGCCAGCAGCTCCCCCCAGAAGATTGAAGCTTTCTTT. Its protein product is CASSSPQKIEAFF.

The rearrangement links TRBV23-1 to TRBJ1-5; the D gene is possibly TRBD1 (5 bases). TRBV23-1 is an open reading frame, and its role is uncertain. Deletions cut 3 bases from V and 3 bases from J, with 15 bases between. This CDR3 is built from 16 residues. As DNA, the CDR3 is TGCGCCAGCAGTCACCGCTCCGGGACTTACAATCAGCCCCAGCATTTT. This encodes CASSHRSGTYNQPQHF.

This sequence joins TRBV7-9 and TRBJ2-7; D is perhaps TRBD1 (5 bases). Germline-derived CDR1 and CDR2 are SEHNR and FQNEAQ (reference sequence). V gave up 1 base and J gave up 2 bases, with 12 bases separating them. This CDR3 has 15 amino acids. CDR3 nucleotides: TGTGCCAGCAGCTTAGTTAGGGGCACAACCTACGAGCAGTACTTC. This sequence encodes CASSLVRGTTYEQYF.

V usage is TRBV11-2 and J usage is TRBJ2-7; tentatively, D is TRBD1 (6 bases). CDR3 size: 12 residues. V was clipped by 4 bases and J by 4 bases, with 8 bases between them. CDR1 is SGHAT and CDR2 is FQNNGV in the germline V gene. CDR3 residues: CASSSGAYEQYF. As DNA, the CDR3 is TGTGCCAGCAGCTCAGGGGCGTACGAGCAGTACTTC.

The V gene is TRBV28, the J gene TRBJ1-4; 8 bases are a match to TRBD1. Germline CDR1 reads MDHEN; CDR2 reads SYDVKM. CDR3 length equals 15 residues. V gave up 3 bases and J gave up 3 bases; unmatched junction bases: 3. The CDR3 DNA is TGTGCCAGCAGTTTTCAGGGGGCGTCTAATGAAAAACTGTTTTTT. It yields the protein CASSFQGASNEKLFF.

The chain uses TRBV30 and TRBJ1-2, with TRBD1 matching 9 bases. This CDR3 is built from 17 residues. Losses at the gene ends were 3 bases for V and 2 bases for J; bases not matched to a gene: 13. Germline V lookup: CDR1 GTSNPN, CDR2 SVGIG (reference sequence). CDR3 loop: CAWSTLPGQGHNYGYTF. In nucleotides, the CDR3 is TGTGCCTGGAGCACCTTACCGGGACAGGGCCACAACTATGGCTACACCTTC.

This sequence joins TRBV25-1 and TRBJ2-7; a weak D match, TRBD1 (5 bases). The CDR3 has 12 amino acids. V shed 2 bases and J shed 6 bases, with 8 bases lying between them. Germline V gene lookup returns CDR1 MGHDK and CDR2 SYGVNS. As DNA, the CDR3 is TGTGCCAGCAGTGAAATTGGGGCCGAGCAGTACTTC. Its protein product is CASSEIGAEQYF.

This sequence joins TRBV7-9 and TRBJ1-1; 9 bases are a match to TRBD1. Germline lookup yields CDR1 SEHNR and CDR2 FQNEAQ (reference sequence). The CDR3 contains 18 residues. Trimming removed 5 bases from V and 1 base from J; junction bases left unmatched: 14. The CDR3 spells CASSPRTGGAYKNTEAFF. As DNA, the CDR3 is TGTGCCAGCAGCCCCCGAACAGGGGGCGCTTATAAGAACACTGAAGCTTTCTTT.

The rearrangement links TRBV6-5 to TRBJ1-5, with D unresolved. V lost 4 bases and J lost 2, with 12 bases in between. There are 15 residues in the CDR3. Germline CDR1 is MNHEY and CDR2 is SVGAGI. CDR3 in amino acids: CASSSEGFGNQPQHF. For the CDR3, the DNA is TGTGCCAGCAGTTCAGAAGGGTTCGGCAATCAGCCCCAGCATTTT.

The V call is TRBV9, the J call TRBJ1-1; no definite D call. This CDR3 contains 14 residues. Trimming took 4 bases from V and 1 from J, leaving 11 bases between them. Germline V gene lookup returns CDR1 SGDLS and CDR2 YYNGEE. CDR3 DNA: TGTGCCAGCAGCCCCCGAAATGCGAACACTGAAGCTTTCTTT. Protein sequence: CASSPRNANTEAFF.

The CDR3 DNA is TGTGCCAGCAGCCCGGGACAGGTAGTTGGTCAGCCCCAGCATTTT. Residues: CASSPGQVVGQPQHF. This chain joins TRBV27 and TRBJ1-5, with 8 bases identical to TRBD1. This CDR3 spans 15 amino acids. The trim removed 6 bases at V and 6 bases at J, leaving 10 bases unmatched. Germline V CDR1 and CDR2: MNHEY, SMNVEV (reference sequence).

This rearrangement joins TRBV4-1 to TRBJ1-5; maybe TRBD1 (5 bases). This CDR3 comprises 16 residues. Per germline, CDR1 MGHRA and CDR2 YSYEKL. Trimming pared 0 bases from V and 6 bases from J, leaving 15 bases between. The CDR3, as DNA: TGCGCCAGCAGCCAAGATGCGGGACGCCCGAGTCAGCCCCAGCATTTT. Translation: CASSQDAGRPSQPQHF.

The chain combines TRBV28 with TRBJ1-5; perhaps TRBD1 as D (5 bases). CDR1 and CDR2 from the germline V gene are MDHEN and SYDVKM. The V and J ends lost 5 bases and 9 bases respectively, with 14 bases between them. This CDR3 has 13 amino acids. DNA of the CDR3: TGTGCCAGCAGTCTAACCAGGGTCCGGCCCCAGCATTTT. It specifies CASSLTRVRPQHF.

DNA of the CDR3: TGTGCCAGCAGACTAGCGTCGGGGGGCACCGGGGAGCTGTTTTTT. This gives the protein CASRLASGGTGELFF. V is TRBV7-9 and J is TRBJ2-2; 7 nucleotides match TRBD2. The J segment lost 4 bases and the V segment lost 6 bases, leaving 8 bases of the junction unmatched. Germline CDR1 is SEHNR and CDR2 is FQNEAQ (reference sequence). The CDR3 extends over 15 amino acids.

This sequence joins TRBV9 and TRBJ2-3; TRBD1 is a possible D gene (6 bases). This CDR3 region has 14 residues. The ends were cut back, 3 bases at V and 5 bases at J, with 13 bases in the middle. Germline V lookup: CDR1 SGDLS, CDR2 YYNGEE. This CDR3 is CASSGRGEVDTQYF. DNA for the CDR3: TGTGCCAGCAGCGGCAGGGGTGAGGTAGATACGCAGTATTTT.

This rearrangement joins TRBV5-1 to TRBJ1-1; 10 bases match TRBD1. The CDR3 covers 13 residues. V gave up 3 bases and J gave up 5 bases; unmatched junction bases: 1. Germline CDR1 is SGHRS and CDR2 is YFSETQ. Here the CDR3 DNA reads TGCGCCAGCAGCTCGGGACAGGGGACTGAAGCTTTCTTT. Protein sequence: CASSSGQGTEAFF. Looking up the rest from reference TRBV5-1 and TRBJ1-1 gives the full variable domain: KAGVTQTPRYLIKTRGQQVTLSCSPISGHRSVSWYQQTPGQGLQFLFEYFSETQRNKGNFPGRFSGRQFSNSRSEMNVSTLELGDSALYLCASSSGQGTEAFFGQGTRLTVV.

The chain employs TRBV5-1 and TRBJ2-1; the D is unclear. Deletions cut 0 bases from V and 3 bases from J, with 10 bases between. Germline V gene sequence: CDR1 SGHRS, CDR2 YFSETQ. The CDR3 extends over 15 amino acids. The CDR3 DNA is TGCGCCAGCAGCTTGGACCTCGAAGGCTACAATGAGCAGTTCTTC. Its translation: CASSLDLEGYNEQFF. Full variable domain (remainder filled in from reference TRBV5-1 and TRBJ2-1): KAGVTQTPRYLIKTRGQQVTLSCSPISGHRSVSWYQQTPGQGLQFLFEYFSETQRNKGNFPGRFSGRQFSNSRSEMNVSTLELGDSALYLCASSLDLEGYNEQFFGPGTRLTVL.